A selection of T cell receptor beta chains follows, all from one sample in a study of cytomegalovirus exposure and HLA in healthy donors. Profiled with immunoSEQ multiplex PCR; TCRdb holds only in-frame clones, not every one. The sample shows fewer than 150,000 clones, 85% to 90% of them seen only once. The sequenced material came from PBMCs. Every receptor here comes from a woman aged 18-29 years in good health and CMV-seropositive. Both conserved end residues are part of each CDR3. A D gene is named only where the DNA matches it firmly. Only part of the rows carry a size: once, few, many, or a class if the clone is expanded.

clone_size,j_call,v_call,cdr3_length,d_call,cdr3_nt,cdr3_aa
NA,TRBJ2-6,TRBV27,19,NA,TGTGCCAGCAGCCCAGGGCGGAAGGTCCCCCGGGCTGGGGCCAACGTCCTGACTTTC,CASSPGRKVPRAGANVLTF
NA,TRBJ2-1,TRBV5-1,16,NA,TGCGCCAGCAGCTTGGAGTTCGTGTTGGGGGCCGATGAGCAGTTCTTC,CASSLEFVLGADEQFF
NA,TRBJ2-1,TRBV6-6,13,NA,TGTGCCAGCAGTGGTATAGTGCGCAATGAGCAGTTCTTC,CASSGIVRNEQFF
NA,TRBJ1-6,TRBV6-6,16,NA,TGTGCCAGCAGACAAACACAGGGATTCTTGAATTCACCCCTCCACTTT,CASRQTQGFLNSPLHF
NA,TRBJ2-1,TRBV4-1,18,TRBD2,TGCGCCAGCAGCCAAGGGACCACCGGGACTAGCGTCTACAATGAGCAGTTCTTC,CASSQGTTGTSVYNEQFF
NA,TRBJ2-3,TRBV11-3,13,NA,TGTGCCAGCAGCTCAGGGATCACAGATACGCAGTATTTT,CASSSGITDTQYF
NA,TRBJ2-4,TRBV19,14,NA,TGTGCCAGTAGTATTCACAGCTTAAAAAACATTCAGTACTTC,CASSIHSLKNIQYF
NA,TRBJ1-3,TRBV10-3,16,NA,TGTGCCATCAGTGCCCCGGGACAAAGATCTGGAAACACCATATATTTT,CAISAPGQRSGNTIYF
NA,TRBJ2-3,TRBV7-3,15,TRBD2,TGTGCCAGCAGCATCGGGGGGGTAAGCACAGATACGCAGTATTTT,CASSIGGVSTDTQYF
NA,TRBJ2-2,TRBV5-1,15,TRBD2,TGCGCCAGCAGCTTTCCAGCGGGAGGCACCGGGGAGCTGTTTTTT,CASSFPAGGTGELFF
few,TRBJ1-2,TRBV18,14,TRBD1,TGTGCCAGCTCACTGACGGACAGGGCAGGCGGCTACACCTTC,CASSLTDRAGGYTF
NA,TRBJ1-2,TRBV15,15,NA,TGTGCCACCAGCAGATTCACCGGCTCGGAGAATGGCTACACCTTC,CATSRFTGSENGYTF
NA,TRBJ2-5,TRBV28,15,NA,TGTGCCAGCAGTTCCCTGGACACGGATAGGGAGACCCAGTACTTC,CASSSLDTDRETQYF
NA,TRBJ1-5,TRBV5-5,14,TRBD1,TGTGCCAGCAGCTGGGGACAGGCTAATCAGCCCCAGCATTTT,CASSWGQANQPQHF
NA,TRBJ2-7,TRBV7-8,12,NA,TGTGCCAGCAGCTTAAGGGGCAACGAGCAGTACTTC,CASSLRGNEQYF
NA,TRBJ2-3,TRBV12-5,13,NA,TGTGCTAGTGGTTTGACGTGGGCGGATACGCAGTATTTT,CASGLTWADTQYF
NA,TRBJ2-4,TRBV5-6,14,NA,TGTGCCAGCAGCCTAGGACAGTCCAAAAACATTCAGTACTTC,CASSLGQSKNIQYF
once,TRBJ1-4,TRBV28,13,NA,TGTGCCAGCTGGGGGGGGATATATGAAAAACTGTTTTTT,CASWGGIYEKLFF
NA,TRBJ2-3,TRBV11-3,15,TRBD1,TGTGCCAGCAGCTGGGGGACAGGGGGTGCCGATACGCAGTATTTT,CASSWGTGGADTQYF
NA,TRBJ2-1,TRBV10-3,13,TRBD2,TGTGCCACACGACTAGCGGGAGACGGTGAGCAGTTCTTC,CATRLAGDGEQFF
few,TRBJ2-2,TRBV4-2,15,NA,TGTGCCAGCAGCCAAGGAACAGAAGGCACCGGGGAGCTGTTTTTT,CASSQGTEGTGELFF
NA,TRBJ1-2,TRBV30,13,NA,TGTGCCTGGAGCCTACGAGAGAACTATGGCTACACCTTC,CAWSLRENYGYTF
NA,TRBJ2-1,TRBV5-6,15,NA,TGTGCCAGCAGCCTCGGGACACTCTCCTACAATGAGCAGTTCTTC,CASSLGTLSYNEQFF
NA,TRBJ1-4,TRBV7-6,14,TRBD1,TGTGCCAGCAGCTTAGGGACAGGAAAGGAAAAACTGTTTTTT,CASSLGTGKEKLFF
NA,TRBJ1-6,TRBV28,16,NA,TGTGCCAGCAGTCTCCCCGGTCGAATAAGAGGTTCACCCCTCCACTTT,CASSLPGRIRGSPLHF
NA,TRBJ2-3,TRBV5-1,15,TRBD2,TGCGCCAGCAGCCCGGAGCGGGGTGGCACAGATACGCAGTATTTT,CASSPERGGTDTQYF
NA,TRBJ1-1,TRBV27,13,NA,TGTGCCAGCAGTCGACGGACTAACACTGAAGCTTTCTTT,CASSRRTNTEAFF
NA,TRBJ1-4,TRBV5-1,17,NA,TGCGCCAGCAGCTTGAGTGGTAGGAGGAGTTCTAATGAAAAACTGTTTTTT,CASSLSGRRSSNEKLFF
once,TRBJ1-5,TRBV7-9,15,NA,TGTGCCAGCAGCGTAGGACAGATTAGCAATCAGCCCCAGCATTTT,CASSVGQISNQPQHF
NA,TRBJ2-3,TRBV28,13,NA,TGTGCCAGCAGTCCACAGGGTGCAGATACGCAGTATTTT,CASSPQGADTQYF
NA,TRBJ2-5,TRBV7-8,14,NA,TGTGCCAGCAGCTTAGGAACAGCCCAAGAGACCCAGTACTTC,CASSLGTAQETQYF
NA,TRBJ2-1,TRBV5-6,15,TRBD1,TGTGCCAGCAGCCAAACCGACAGGGTATTTGGTGAGCAGTTCTTC,CASSQTDRVFGEQFF
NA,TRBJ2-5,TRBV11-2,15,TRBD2,TGTGCCAGCAGCTGGGTAGCGGGAGCCGCAGAGACCCAGTACTTC,CASSWVAGAAETQYF
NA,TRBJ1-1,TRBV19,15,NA,TGTGCCAGTAGTATGTCCAGGGGTGTTGAAGATGAAGCTTTCTTT,CASSMSRGVEDEAFF
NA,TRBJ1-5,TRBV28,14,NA,TGTGCCAGCAGTACCCGGACAGTGAATCAGCCCCAGCATTTT,CASSTRTVNQPQHF
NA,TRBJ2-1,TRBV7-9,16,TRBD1,TGTGCCAGCAGCGCCGCGGGACAGGGTTCGGGCAATGAGCAGTTCTTC,CASSAAGQGSGNEQFF
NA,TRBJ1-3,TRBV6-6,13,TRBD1,TGTGCCAGCAGCGGGACAGCTGGAAACACCATATATTTT,CASSGTAGNTIYF
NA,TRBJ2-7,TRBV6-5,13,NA,TGTGCCAGCAGAGCACCATCGGGCTACGAGCAGTACTTC,CASRAPSGYEQYF
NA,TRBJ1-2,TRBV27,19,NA,TGTGCCAGCAGAGAGAACTCTTGGAAAGGACAGAGAAACGGGGCTGGCTACACCTTC,CASRENSWKGQRNGAGYTF
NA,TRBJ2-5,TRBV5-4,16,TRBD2,TGTGCCAGCAGCTTGGGGCTAGCGGGGGGGCGAGAGACCCAGTACTTC,CASSLGLAGGRETQYF
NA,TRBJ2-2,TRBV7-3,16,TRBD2,TGTGCCAGCAGCCTCGGTACTAGCGGGAACACCGGGGAGCTGTTTTTT,CASSLGTSGNTGELFF
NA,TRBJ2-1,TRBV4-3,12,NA,TGCGCCAGCAGCCAACAGGACAATGAGCAGTTCTTC,CASSQQDNEQFF
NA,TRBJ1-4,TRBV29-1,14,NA,TGCAGCGCCCGTGACATTGCAACTAATGAAAAACTGTTTTTT,CSARDIATNEKLFF
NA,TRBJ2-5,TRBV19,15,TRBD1,TGTGCCAGTAGTATCCCGGACAGGGGGAAAGAGACCCAGTACTTC,CASSIPDRGKETQYF
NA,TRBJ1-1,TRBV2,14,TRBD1,TGTGCCAGCAGTAGAGGACAGGGCAACACTGAAGCTTTCTTT,CASSRGQGNTEAFF
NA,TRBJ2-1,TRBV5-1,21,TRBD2,TGCGCCAGCAGCTTGAAACCTCCGGCTAGCGGGGGGGCGAGGTCCTACAATGAGCAGTTCTTC,CASSLKPPASGGARSYNEQFF
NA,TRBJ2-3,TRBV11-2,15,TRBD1,TGTGCCAGCAGCTTAGCAGGGGGCGCGGCAGATACGCAGTATTTT,CASSLAGGAADTQYF
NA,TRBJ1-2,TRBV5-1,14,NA,TGCGCCAGCAGCCCGCAGGTAGCTAACTATGGCTACACCTTC,CASSPQVANYGYTF
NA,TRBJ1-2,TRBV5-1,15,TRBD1,TGCGCCAGCAGCCCTGGCAGGGGGTGGGACTATGGCTACACCTTC,CASSPGRGWDYGYTF